The present T cell receptor (beta chain) was sequenced within a study of regulatory T cells in long-lasting Graves disease. The CDR3 covers 13 residues. Germline V gene sequence: CDR1 SGHNT, CDR2 YYREEE (reference sequence). In the case of this clonotype: A much larger clone lies one base from this, so it may be a read error.

The sample's time point: newly diagnosed GD, antithyroid drugs for less than 3 months. From RNA extracted from PBMCs, the TCR library was made. CDR3-region Arm-PCR and iRepertoire HTBI primers produced the TCR beta libraries. Per the original methods: Sample data revealed approximately 60 TRBV and over twelve TRBJ segments. TCRdb recomputed calls from the multiplex PCR reads with MiXCR, one row per CDR3 protein. The V and J calls shown here were made by TCRdb, not taken from the authors' results. The data hold hundreds of thousands of distinct CDR3 sequences, with 15% to 20% observed a single time. The data were also submitted as part of a second study, on T cells in Graves' hyperthyroidism and ophthalmopathy. That investigation notes: Exclusion of patients followed from uncontrolled infection, other autoimmune disease, pregnancy or lactation. TCR CDR3 underwent first-round RT-PCR with the HTBI primer set. Among thyroid clonotypes expanded above 0.001, most also appeared in blood.

This sequence joins TRBV5-4 and TRBJ2-5, with TRBD1 as a possible D gene (5 bases). The receptor was isolated from a woman aged 35-60 years with Graves disease. This sample comprised peripheral blood mononuclear cells (PBMCs), obtained at new diagnosis, from a patient treated with antithyroid drugs. In nucleotides, the CDR3 is TGTGCCGGCAGCCATCGACAGTTGGAGACCCAGTACTTC. The encoded protein is CAGSHRQLETQYF.